These 19 T cell receptor beta chains were all obtained from the same sample, sequenced in a study of blood T cell repertoires in COVID-19. Only in-frame clones appear in the TCRdb table, and some are missing; sequencing was by immunoSEQ multiplex PCR. This sample carries 70,000 or so clones, 75% to 90% of them seen once, and the ten largest clones take about 40%. Source material: peripheral blood. Receptors originate from a woman aged 80 or over with active or convalescent COVID-19.

The chain couples TRBV29-1 to TRBJ2-2; 10 bases agree with TRBD1. The trim removed 3 bases at V and 5 bases at J, leaving 6 bases unmatched. The CDR3 spans 15 residues. CDR1 is SQVTM and CDR2 is ANQGSEA in the germline V gene. The CDR3 DNA is TGCAGCGTTGAGGAGGGACAGGGGCGTACCGGGGAGCTGTTTTTT. Translating gives CSVEEGQGRTGELFF.

This clone was recorded only once. The V gene is TRBV7-2, the J gene TRBJ2-3; TRBD2 aligns across 13 bases. The V gene's germline CDR1 is SGHTA and CDR2 FQGNSA. V gave up 5 bases and J gave up 4 bases; unmatched junction bases: 12. The CDR3 has 18 residues. In DNA form, the CDR3 reads TGTGCCAGCAGCCGGACTAGCGGGGGCGCCGTGACCGCAGATACGCAGTATTTT. It is translated as CASSRTSGGAVTADTQYF.

The V and J genes are TRBV30 and TRBJ1-6, with 9 bases fitting TRBD1. The CDR3 length is 15 residues. Trimming cost V 4 bases and J 13 bases; bases outside gene matches: 14. In germline, CDR1 is GTSNPN, CDR2 SVGIG (reference sequence). The CDR3 region is CAWKIERTGDRPLHF. The CDR3 DNA follows: TGTGCCTGGAAGATTGAGCGGACAGGGGATAGGCCCCTCCACTTT.

The chain recombines TRBV28 with TRBJ1-5, with 8 bases aligning to TRBD1. The V segment lost 6 bases and the J segment 3 bases; nucleotides outside the gene matches: 7. The CDR3 loop spans 15 amino acids. The germline V gene encodes CDR1 MDHEN and CDR2 SYDVKM. The CDR3 protein is CASSLTGGANQPQHF. In nucleotides, the CDR3 is TGTGCCAGCAGCCTAACAGGGGGGGCCAATCAGCCCCAGCATTTT. Using reference TRBV28 and TRBJ1-5 for the parts outside the CDR3, the full variable domain is DVKVTQSSRYLVKRTGEKVFLECVQDMDHENMFWYRQDPGLGLRLIYFSYDVKMKEKGDIPEGYSVSREKKERFSLILESASTNQTSMYLCASSLTGGANQPQHFGDGTRLSIL.

This chain uses TRBV3-1 (or the pseudogene TRBV3-2) with TRBJ2-5; 11 bases align to TRBD2. J gave up 7 bases and V 2 bases, and 12 bases lay outside the gene matches. This CDR3 spans 17 amino acids. Germline CDR1 and CDR2: LGHDT and YNNKEL (reference sequence). CDR3 in amino acids: CASSQKTSGGIPGTQYF. The DNA of the CDR3 is TGTGCCAGCAGCCAAAAAACTAGCGGGGGAATCCCAGGGACCCAGTACTTC.

The chain combines TRBV25-1 with TRBJ2-7, with a tentative D call TRBD2 (6 bases). CDR3 length: 13 amino acids. Trimming stripped 3 bases from V and 4 bases from J, with 10 bases between. Germline CDR1 reads MGHDK; CDR2 reads SYGVNS. In DNA form, the CDR3 reads TGTGCCAGCAGTGAGTGGGGGGTTTACGAGCAGTACTTC. Translated: CASSEWGVYEQYF.

V and J are TRBV9 and TRBJ1-1; 7 bases match TRBD1. CDR1 and CDR2 from the germline V gene are SGDLS and YYNGEE. Losses at the gene ends were 4 bases for V and 4 bases for J; bases not matched to a gene: 7. There are 14 residues in the CDR3. Written as DNA, the CDR3 is TGTGCCAGCAGCCCCGGACAGGAAAGCACTGAAGCTTTCTTT. This sequence encodes CASSPGQESTEAFF. The variable domain in full, with the rest retrieved from reference TRBV9 and TRBJ1-1, is DSGVTQTPKHLITATGQRVTLRCSPRSGDLSVYWYQQSLDQGLQFLIQYYNGEERAKGNILERFSAQQFPDLHSELNLSSLELGDSALYFCASSPGQESTEAFFGQGTRLTVV.

The J gene is TRBJ2-7, the V gene TRBV12-3 or TRBV12-4, with a tentative D call TRBD1 (5 bases). The CDR3 extends over 12 amino acids. The V end lost 4 bases, the J end lost 4 bases, and 8 bases lay between the germline ends. CDR3 sequence reads: CASSSPGYEQYF. The CDR3 DNA reads TGTGCCAGCAGTTCCCCAGGGTACGAGCAGTACTTC.

The chain links TRBV5-1 to TRBJ2-3, with a tentative D call TRBD1 (5 bases). The V and J ends lost 3 bases and 0 bases respectively, with 5 bases between them. Germline V CDR1 and CDR2: SGHRS, YFSETQ. The CDR3 totals 13 residues. This CDR3 reads CASSWGSTDTQYF. The CDR3 DNA reads as TGCGCCAGCAGCTGGGGCAGCACAGATACGCAGTATTTT.

The rearrangement uses TRBV28 and TRBJ1-5, with a possible D match to TRBD1 (5 bases). The CDR3 covers 15 residues. Germline V CDR1 and CDR2: MDHEN, SYDVKM. Trimming shortened V by 8 bases and J by 4 bases, and 18 bases separated the two germline ends. The CDR3 region is CASGSGGLGNQPQHF. CDR3 DNA sequence: TGTGCCAGCGGATCGGGGGGTTTGGGGAATCAGCCCCAGCATTTT.

The chain carries TRBV3-1 (or the pseudogene TRBV3-2) and TRBJ2-6; 9 bases are shared with TRBD2. Germline V gene lookup returns CDR1 LGHDT and CDR2 YNNKEL (reference sequence). Germline trimming cut 1 base from V and 0 bases from J; bases unmatched to any gene: 4. The CDR3 totals 18 residues. This chain's CDR3 is CASSQVFSGSSGANVLTF. CDR3 coding DNA: TGTGCCAGCAGCCAAGTGTTTAGCGGGAGCTCTGGGGCCAACGTCCTGACTTTC.

The CDR3 reads CASSYLAGGPGELFF. Here the CDR3 DNA reads TGCGCCAGCAGCTACCTAGCGGGGGGGCCTGGGGAGCTGTTTTTT. This chain joins TRBV5-1 and TRBJ2-2, with TRBD2 matching 12 bases. J was trimmed by 8 bases and V by 3 bases; bases with no gene match: 5. Germline CDR1 SGHRS, CDR2 YFSETQ. The CDR3 consists of 15 residues.

The rearrangement links TRBV7-2 to TRBJ2-1, with 8 bases identical to TRBD2. The CDR3 runs 16 residues. CDR1 is SGHTA and CDR2 is FQGNSA in the germline V gene. After removal of 2 bases from V and 3 bases from J, the junction contained 6 bases not matched to a gene. The CDR3 protein is CASSLFSREVYNEQFF. CDR3 nucleotide sequence: TGTGCCAGCAGCTTATTTTCGCGGGAGGTCTACAATGAGCAGTTCTTC.

The gene calls are TRBV19 and TRBJ1-6, with D perhaps matching TRBD1 (5 bases). The CDR3 loop spans 15 amino acids. CDR1 is LNHDA, CDR2 SQIVND, per germline (reference sequence). V was cut by 6 bases and J by 1 base, with 10 bases left in between. CDR3 sequence (DNA): TGTGCCAGTAGGGGGGGGGAGTCCTATAATTCACCCCTCCACTTT. Translated, it gives CASRGGESYNSPLHF.

The chain recombines TRBV2 with TRBJ1-6; tentatively, D is TRBD1 (5 bases). V shed 7 bases and J shed 10 bases, with 20 bases lying between them. The CDR3 has 15 residues. Germline-derived CDR1 and CDR2 are SNHLY and FYNNEI. The CDR3 bases are TGTGCCAGCACCGGTGGGAGGCAGGGCAACTCACCCCTCCACTTT. The encoded protein is CASTGGRQGNSPLHF. The entire variable domain, with the rest obtained from reference TRBV2 and TRBJ1-6, is as follows: EPEVTQTPSHQVTQMGQEVILRCVPISNHLYFYWYRQILGQKVEFLVSFYNNEISEKSEIFDDQFSVERPDGSNFTLKIRSTKLEDSAMYFCASTGGRQGNSPLHFGNGTRLTVT.

The genes are TRBV19 and TRBJ1-3; a weak D match, TRBD1 (5 bases). Germline values: CDR1 LNHDA, CDR2 SQIVND (reference sequence). V dropped 10 bases and J dropped 4 bases, with 14 bases sitting between them. The CDR3 runs to 13 residues. The CDR3 coding sequence is TGTGCCACGCAGGGACTGGGAGGAAACACCATATATTTT. Its translation: CATQGLGGNTIYF.

The rearrangement joins TRBV9 to TRBJ2-7; TRBD2 might be the D (7 bases). Germline loops: CDR1 SGDLS, CDR2 YYNGEE. The ends were cut back, 0 bases at V and 4 bases at J, with 11 bases in the middle. The CDR3 is 14 residues long. The DNA of the CDR3 is TGTGCCAGCAGCGTAGCAGGGGAGGGTTACGAGCAGTACTTC. Translated: CASSVAGEGYEQYF.

Of note for this clone: The DNA is left out, because the CDR3 cannot be placed on it with certainty; the CDR3 is given as TCRdb lists it. The chain recombines TRBV11-2 with TRBJ1-2; the table's D gene call, TRBD1, was not cross checked with the DNA. CDR1 SGHAT and CDR2 FQNNGV come from the germline V gene. The CDR3 has 13 residues if both end residues are counted. This CDR3 is CASSFGQGSSNTF.

The chain links TRBV6-5 to TRBJ1-1; 8 nucleotides match TRBD1. The CDR3 extends over 14 amino acids. Per germline, CDR1 MNHEY and CDR2 SVGAGI. Germline trimming cut 6 bases from V and 1 base from J; bases unmatched to any gene: 4. The CDR3 protein is CASSADRGNTEAFF. The CDR3 coding sequence is TGTGCCAGCAGCGCCGACAGGGGGAACACTGAAGCTTTCTTT.